This is a list of T cell receptor beta chains from one sample in a study of response to subunit inactivated influenza vaccine. TCRdb itself ran the RT-PCR reads through MiXCR, one entry per CDR3 protein. This sample has about 610,000 distinct CDR3 sequences, with around 13% found just once. Sequencing was performed on PBMCs from blood, taken about 12 days after vaccination. The origin of the receptors is a man between 45 and 60 years old who received an inactivated influenza vaccine. Both conserved end residues are part of each CDR3. Each record gives: clone size, J gene, V gene, D gene, CDR3 DNA, CDR3 protein. The D gene is left open where the match is weak. Some rows have no size entry. The others give once, few or many, or a class for an expanded clone.

- TRBJ2-1 TRBV15 TRBD1 TGTGCCACCAGTAGGACAGGGGCCTACAATGAGCAGTTCTTC CATSRTGAYNEQFF
few TRBJ2-7 TRBV20-1 - TGCAGTGCTACCCGGGACCGCGACGAGCAGTACTTC CSATRDRDEQYF
- TRBJ1-4 TRBV18 TRBD1 TGTGCCAGCTCCCACAGACAGGGGGCCGTCGGGAAACTGTTTTTT CASSHRQGAVGKLFF
few TRBJ2-7 TRBV21-1 - TGTGCCAGCAGCGGGGGGCCCCACTACGAGCAGTACTTC CASSGGPHYEQYF
many TRBJ2-7 TRBV12-3/TRBV12-4 - TGTGCCAGCAGATCCGCCGGGGGGCGAGATCTGTACTTC CASRSAGGRDLYF
few TRBJ1-4 TRBV5-1 TRBD1 TGCGCCAGCAGCTTCACAGGGGGCTTTGCAACTAATGAAAAACTGTTTTTT CASSFTGGFATNEKLFF
- TRBJ2-3 TRBV20-1 TRBD1 TGCAGTGCTAGGGACAGGGTATCGGGAGATACGCAGTATTTT CSARDRVSGDTQYF
few TRBJ1-4 TRBV30 - TGTGCCTGGAGTGTTCAGTGGGCAACTAATGAAAAACTGTTTTTT CAWSVQWATNEKLFF
- TRBJ2-3 TRBV20-1 - TGCAGTGCAACAGTACTAGCTTTTGATACGCAGTATTTT CSATVLAFDTQYF
few TRBJ1-2 TRBV14 - TGTGCCAGCAGCCAGAGCTCGGTTTATGGCTACACCTTC CASSQSSVYGYTF
few TRBJ2-1 TRBV20-1 TRBD1 TGCAGTGCTAGAGCCGGGACAGCTACCTACAATGAGCAGTTCTTC CSARAGTATYNEQFF
few TRBJ2-1 TRBV6-5 - TGTGCCAGCAGTTACCGCGGGAAAGCAGGCAATGAGCAGTTCTTC CASSYRGKAGNEQFF
- TRBJ2-3 TRBV7-6 - TGTGCCAGCAGCTTAGCGTTTAGTGTGTCGGGCAGCACAGATACGCAGTATTTT CASSLAFSVSGSTDTQYF
- TRBJ1-3 TRBV10-3 - TGTGCCACCTGGCAAGGAGGAAACACCATATATTTT CATWQGGNTIYF
few TRBJ2-3 TRBV3-1 - TGTGCCAGCAGCCTTTTCCCGTACACAGATACGCAGTATTTT CASSLFPYTDTQYF
few TRBJ2-2 TRBV12-3/TRBV12-4 - TGTGCCAGCAGTCCCACCTTGTACGGGGAGCTGTTTTTT CASSPTLYGELFF
- TRBJ2-3 TRBV28 - TGTGCCAGCAGTCTCCCCCGGAGGGGTAAAGTGGATACGCAGTATTTT CASSLPRRGKVDTQYF
- TRBJ2-7 TRBV20-1 TRBD1 TGCAGTGCTAGCGCTCGAGGGACAGGCTACGAGCAGTACTTC CSASARGTGYEQYF
few TRBJ2-2 TRBV9 - TGTGCCAGCAGCCCCGGGACCGTCATCGGGGAGCTGTTTTTT CASSPGTVIGELFF
- TRBJ2-2 TRBV19 TRBD1 TGTGCCAGTAGTATAACCCGTGGACAGGGATACACCGGGGAGCTGTTTTTT CASSITRGQGYTGELFF
many TRBJ2-5 TRBV5-1 - TGCGCCAGCAGCCCAGGAAGAGTGGAGACCCAGTACTTC CASSPGRVETQYF
- TRBJ2-1 TRBV7-8 TRBD2 TGTGCCAGCACCCCCGGGACTAGCGGGAGGGGCTACAATGAGCAGTTCTTC CASTPGTSGRGYNEQFF
few TRBJ2-5 TRBV20-1 - TGCAGTGCTCAGCAGGGCGGAGAGACCCAGTACTTC CSAQQGGETQYF
few TRBJ2-3 TRBV24-1 TRBD2 TGTGCCACCAGTGAAGCCGGGACTAGCGGGAGCATCGCCGATACGCAGTATTTT CATSEAGTSGSIADTQYF
- TRBJ2-1 TRBV5-6 - TGTGCCAGCAGCATTGCTGACAATGAGCAGTTCTTC CASSIADNEQFF
- TRBJ2-7 TRBV12-3/TRBV12-4 - TGTGCCAGCACCCCGGACCTACGCGAGCAGTACTTC CASTPDLREQYF
few TRBJ2-3 TRBV12-3/TRBV12-4 - TGTGCCAGCAGTTCCGGGACTTGGGGGGTGGGGACGCAGTATTTT CASSSGTWGVGTQYF
- TRBJ2-3 TRBV12-3/TRBV12-4 TRBD1 TGTGCCAGCAGTCCCGGACAGGGCCTCACAGATACGCAGTATTTT CASSPGQGLTDTQYF
- TRBJ2-1 TRBV11-1 - TGTGCCAGCAGCTTAAGCTACAGGCGCCTGACAAGATACAATGAGCAGTTCTTC CASSLSYRRLTRYNEQFF
many TRBJ1-5 TRBV7-2 - TGTGCCAGCAGCTTAGAACGGCAGCCCCAGCATTTT CASSLERQPQHF
few TRBJ2-3 TRBV12-3/TRBV12-4 - TGTGCCAGCAGTTTACGAGGGAGCTTGCCAGATACGCAGTATTTT CASSLRGSLPDTQYF
- TRBJ2-5 TRBV6-5 - TGTGCCAGCAGTTACGCCTGGACCCAGTACTTC CASSYAWTQYF
- TRBJ2-5 TRBV12-3/TRBV12-4 TRBD2 TGTGCCAGCAGTTTAGGCCTTGCGGGAGGTATCGAGACCCAGTACTTC CASSLGLAGGIETQYF
once TRBJ2-5 TRBV7-9 TRBD2 TGTGCCAGCGCACTAGCGGGGGCCAAAGAGACCCAGTACTTC CASALAGAKETQYF
- TRBJ1-1 TRBV12-3/TRBV12-4 - TGTGCCAGCAGTTTAACCCAAGTTGAAGCTTTCTTT CASSLTQVEAFF
few TRBJ2-3 TRBV29-1 - TGCAGCGTTGAAGTCCGTGGGACTAGCACAGATACGCAGTATTTT CSVEVRGTSTDTQYF
few TRBJ2-7 TRBV11-2 - TGTGCCAGCAGCTTAGAGATTCGGCTCTACGAGCAGTACTTC CASSLEIRLYEQYF
- TRBJ2-3 TRBV10-3 TRBD1 TGTGCCATCCAGGGGGCGTCATTGGATACGCAGTATTTT CAIQGASLDTQYF
- TRBJ1-2 TRBV5-1 - TGCGCCAGCAGATCGAGCCTGGCTGGTAACTATGGCTACACCTTC CASRSSLAGNYGYTF
- TRBJ2-1 TRBV10-3 TRBD2 TGTGCCACCGAAAGCGGGGGGGCGGGTGAGCAGTTCTTC CATESGGAGEQFF
few TRBJ2-2 TRBV12-3/TRBV12-4 - TGTGCCAGCAACACCGGTTTACCCCGGGGCGGGGAGCTGTTTTTT CASNTGLPRGGELFF
few TRBJ2-1 TRBV6-2/TRBV6-3 TRBD2 TGTGCCAGCAGTAGGACTAGCGGGGCACCCTATGAGCAGTTCTTC CASSRTSGAPYEQFF
many TRBJ2-7 TRBV29-1 - TGCAGCGTTGGACGGGGAACCTCCGAGCAGTACTTC CSVGRGTSEQYF
few TRBJ2-5 TRBV10-3 - TGTGCCATCAGCGACCCCGGCGTTGCCCAAGAGACCCAGTACTTC CAISDPGVAQETQYF
many TRBJ2-1 TRBV12-3/TRBV12-4 - TGTGCCAGCAGTGGGGCCCGCAGGGAGGTTCATGAGCAGTTCTTC CASSGARREVHEQFF
- TRBJ2-1 TRBV20-1 TRBD2 TGCAGTGCTAGTACTAGCGGAGCCTACAATGAGCAGTTCTTC CSASTSGAYNEQFF
- TRBJ2-5 TRBV11-2 - TGTGCCAGCAGCCGAACATCCGCCTCCCAAGTCTGGGAGACCCAGTACTTC CASSRTSASQVWETQYF
few TRBJ2-7 TRBV28 - TGTGCCACCGGGGCATACGAGCAGTACTTC CATGAYEQYF
few TRBJ1-1 TRBV12-3/TRBV12-4 TRBD1 TGTGCCAGCCAAATCGGACAGGTGAACACTGAAGCTTTCTTT CASQIGQVNTEAFF
many TRBJ2-7 TRBV12-3/TRBV12-4 - TGTGCCAGCAGGAGGGACCCAGGCTCCTACGAGCAGTACTTC CASRRDPGSYEQYF
- TRBJ2-2 TRBV5-1 TRBD2 TGCGCCAGCAGCTTGGAAGCGGGGCTGAACACCGGGGAGCTGTTTTTT CASSLEAGLNTGELFF
- TRBJ1-6 TRBV12-3/TRBV12-4 - TGTGCCACCGGACAAGGGTCAAATTCACCCCTCCACTTT CATGQGSNSPLHF
- TRBJ1-2 TRBV9 TRBD1 TGTGCCAGCAGCGTAGGAGGGACAGTGAACTATGGCTACACCTTC CASSVGGTVNYGYTF
- TRBJ1-1 TRBV7-9 - TGTGCCGAAAAATCAGGAGAGAACACTGAAGCTTTCTTT CAEKSGENTEAFF
- TRBJ2-5 TRBV10-3 - TGTGCCATCAGTGGCCAGGACCAAGAGACCCAGTACTTC CAISGQDQETQYF